What follows is one TCR beta chain and its context. Its target is not known. Germline and junction disagree at one end, which may indicate a read error. This sample was taken from a study of T-cell memory formation after mild COVID-19. Across the whole study: Across donors, TCR clusters were largely donor specific. Findings and limits, study-wide: Cross-reactive memory appears to have joined, as suggested by some responding clones showing up in pre-infection memory.

Barcoded TCR alpha and TCR beta cDNA libraries with UMIs came from 5'RACE using constant-segment primers. MiXCR was run by TCRdb on the 5' RACE reads, yielding one entry per CDR3 protein. The table lists approximately 400,000 distinct CDR3 sequences, under 20% of them singletons, with 20% to 25% in the top ten. The CDR3 contains 14 residues. Germline V gene lookup returns CDR1 MGHDK and CDR2 SYGVNS. Sequencing was carried out using PBMCs or a T cell subset sorted from them (not recorded which). This clonotype was obtained from a young man who had mild COVID-19 (a few samples of this study predate the infection). Cell type and time point are not known. The gene calls are TRBV25-1 and TRBJ1-2, with D tentatively TRBD1 (6 bases). CDR3 amino acids: CASSEPTGAYGYSF. The CDR3 bases are TGTGCCAGCAGTGAACCGACGGGGGCCTATGGCTACTCCTTC.